This T cell receptor (beta chain) was profiled in a study of Ad26.COV2.S vaccination and SARS-CoV-2 variants. Noted treatment: about 20 received Ad26.COV2.S at low or high dose, single or two shots; about 5 received placebo; per-sample allocation not given. Collection of the samples took place on day 63 after the first injection of vaccine or placebo. J gave up 7 bases and V 4 bases, and 20 bases lay outside the gene matches. CDR1 and CDR2 (germline): SGHRS, YFSETQ. The CDR3 contains 20 residues. Data came from immunoSEQ multiplex PCR; TCRdb stores just in-frame clones and leaves some out. This table has roughly 300,000 clones, around 88% appearing once.

The J gene is TRBJ2-1, the V gene TRBV5-1; TRBD2 matches 13 bases. The sequence derives from a person between 18 and 65 years old who received the Ad26.COV2.S COVID-19 vaccine or a placebo. The starting material was peripheral blood, obtained in a trial of Ad26.COV2.S vaccine versus placebo. CDR3 DNA: TGCGCCAGCAGCCACTCGACCACTAGCGGGAGGGCCGGGTCGGTAAATGAGCAGTTCTTC. Encoded protein: CASSHSTTSGRAGSVNEQFF.